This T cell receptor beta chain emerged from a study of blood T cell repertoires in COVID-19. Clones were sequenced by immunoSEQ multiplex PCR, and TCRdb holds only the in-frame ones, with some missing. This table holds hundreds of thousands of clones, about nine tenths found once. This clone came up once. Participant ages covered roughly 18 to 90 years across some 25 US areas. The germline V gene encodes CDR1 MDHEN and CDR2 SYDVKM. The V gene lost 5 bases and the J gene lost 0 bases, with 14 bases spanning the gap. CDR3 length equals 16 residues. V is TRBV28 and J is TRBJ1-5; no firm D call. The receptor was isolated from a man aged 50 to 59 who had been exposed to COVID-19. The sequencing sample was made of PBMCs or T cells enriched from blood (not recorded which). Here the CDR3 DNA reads TGTGCCAGCAGTCCGGGGTATTTGCGTAGCAATCAGCCCCAGCATTTT. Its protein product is CASSPGYLRSNQPQHF.